A single sample gave rise to the 11 T cell receptor beta chains below, sequenced in a study of blood T cell repertoires in COVID-19. Profiling relied on immunoSEQ multiplex PCR, and the TCRdb table lists in-frame clones only, not all of them. Of 85,000 to 95,000 clones in the sample, about 89% were seen once. The sequenced sample was peripheral blood. These receptors were obtained from a human donor with acute or convalescent COVID-19. The donor label of this sample is uncertain.

The chain is built from TRBV5-8 and TRBJ2-5; 12 bases fit TRBD2. Germline V gene lookup returns CDR1 SGHTS and CDR2 YDEGEE. The CDR3 contains 17 residues. Trimming took 3 bases from V and 2 from J; bases not matched to a gene: 8. CDR3 region: CASSSQSGLAGQETQYF. Here the CDR3 DNA reads TGTGCCAGCAGCTCTCAGTCTGGACTAGCGGGGCAAGAGACCCAGTACTTC.

CDR3 sequence (DNA): TGTGCCAGCAGTACCCTACGTAGCATGAACACTGAAGCTTTCTTT. Protein sequence: CASSTLRSMNTEAFF. The chain combines TRBV5-4 with TRBJ1-1; D unresolved. The CDR3 totals 15 residues. Germline CDR1 and CDR2: SGHNT and YYREEE (reference sequence). Trimming removed 5 bases at V and 0 bases at J, with 14 bases between.

The chain carries TRBV5-4 and TRBJ1-2, with TRBD1 matching over 10 bases. This CDR3 has 16 residues. J lost 6 bases, V lost 0 bases, and 8 bases had no gene match. CDR1 and CDR2 (germline): SGHNT, YYREEE (reference sequence). CDR3 region: CASSLDWDRGSHGYTF. CDR3 DNA sequence: TGTGCCAGCAGCTTGGACTGGGACAGGGGATCTCATGGCTACACCTTC.

The chain has TRBV7-9 and TRBJ1-4; no firm D call. The V end lost 7 bases, the J end lost 8 bases, and 8 bases lay between the germline ends. Germline V gene lookup returns CDR1 SEHNR and CDR2 FQNEAQ (reference sequence). The CDR3 is 11 residues long. The CDR3 loop reads CASMGGEKLFF. For the CDR3, the DNA is TGTGCCAGCATGGGAGGAGAAAAACTGTTTTTT.

This chain uses TRBV2 with TRBJ1-2, with 9 nucleotides matching TRBD1. Germline values: CDR1 SNHLY, CDR2 FYNNEI. V gave up 3 bases and J gave up 1 base; unmatched junction bases: 6. The CDR3 sequence is 16 residues long. The CDR3: CASSDLGTGLNYGYTF. The CDR3 region has the DNA TGTGCCAGCAGTGACCTCGGGACAGGGCTTAACTATGGCTACACCTTC.

The V gene is TRBV11-3, the J gene TRBJ2-5; the match to TRBD2 covers 9 bases. The CDR3 length is 16 residues. Germline CDR1 is SGHNT and CDR2 is YENEEA. V trimming: 1 base; J trimming: 4 bases; junction bases outside the gene matches: 7. CDR3 sequence (DNA): TGTGCCAGCAGCTTAGGGAGCGGGGGGCGGGCAGAGACCCAGTACTTC. Protein sequence: CASSLGSGGRAETQYF.

The chain uses TRBV5-4 and TRBJ1-1; TRBD1 agrees at 8 bases. J lost 0 bases, V lost 4 bases, and 2 bases had no gene match. The germline gives CDR1 SGHNT, CDR2 YYREEE (reference sequence). This CDR3 region has 14 residues. In DNA form, the CDR3 reads TGTGCCAGCAGCCGGACAGGGTTGAACACTGAAGCTTTCTTT. Translation: CASSRTGLNTEAFF.

The rearrangement joins TRBV14 to TRBJ1-1; D uncertain. Germline CDR1 is SGHDN and CDR2 is FVKESK. The CDR3 totals 14 residues. V was shortened by 4 bases and J by 0 bases, with 9 bases between the two germline ends. CDR3 region: CASSPGGLNTEAFF. CDR3 in DNA: TGTGCCAGCAGCCCGGGAGGGTTGAACACTGAAGCTTTCTTT.

The chain uses TRBV28 and TRBJ2-7, with a tentative D call TRBD1 (6 bases). CDR3 size: 15 residues. Looked up from germline, CDR1 is MDHEN and CDR2 is SYDVKM. With 3 bases removed from V and 0 bases from J, the gap between germline ends came to 12 bases. The CDR3 is CASSLLRGISYEQYF. The CDR3 DNA follows: TGTGCCAGCAGTTTGCTAAGGGGGATCTCCTACGAGCAGTACTTC.

The rearrangement links TRBV6-5 to TRBJ1-2, with no clear D. Germline assignment: CDR1 MNHEY and CDR2 SVGAGI. The V end was cut by 6 bases, the J end by 5 bases, with 16 bases between. There are 14 residues in the CDR3. CDR3 bases: TGTGCCAGCAGGGAGTCAGTGAGGGCTTATGGCTACACCTTC. Translating gives CASRESVRAYGYTF.

The chain uses TRBV9 and TRBJ2-4, with TRBD2 identical over 14 bases. V shed 5 bases, J shed 9 bases, and the junction held 19 bases outside the gene matches. CDR1 SGDLS and CDR2 YYNGEE come from the germline V gene. CDR3 length: 19 residues. CDR3 protein: CASSLGTSGGPGTLAIQYF. The CDR3 DNA is TGTGCCAGCAGTCTGGGGACTAGCGGGGGCCCAGGAACGCTGGCCATTCAGTACTTC.